This T cell receptor beta chain was found in a study of T and B cells in COVID-19 patients. Study-level results: At recovery TRB diversity and richness exceeded healthy donors, after highly clonal active COVID-19 repertoires.

Multiplex PCR with BIOMED2 TRB-A/B primer pools amplified TRB rearrangements. TCRdb reprocessed the multiplex PCR reads via MiXCR and lists one record per CDR3 protein. The sample shows 14,000 to 15,000 distinct CDR3 sequences, about 29% of them seen only once. Germline CDR1 SQVTM, CDR2 ANQGSEA. Deletions cut 4 bases from V and 3 bases from J, with 10 bases between. The length of the CDR3 is 12 residues. Blood genomic DNA input for TRB amplification was about 250-500 ng. In this sample, this clonotype is medium-sized. The antigen is unknown. This chain links TRBV29-1 with TRBJ2-7; D remains ambiguous. This sequence was found in a human donor who had recovered from COVID-19. The sequencing sample was made of blood. The CDR3 is CSVVSSLYEQYF. CDR3 nucleotide sequence: TGCAGCGTTGTGAGCAGCCTCTACGAGCAGTACTTC.